This section outlines one T cell receptor (beta chain) sequence together with its context. The antigen remains unidentified. It was healthy bone marrow donors who served as donors. These data belong to a study of cytomegalovirus exposure and HLA in healthy donors. Study-level points and caveats: Analysis performed later found about 17,000 TCR beta sequences associated with HLA alleles at 0.05 false discovery rate. Researchers reported in a later analysis that a missense DCLRE1C variant was tied to TCR beta V- and J-gene trimming.

PCR was performed using 60 Vbeta and 13 Jbeta primers. TCRdb's table, derived via immunoSEQ multiplex PCR, lists solely in-frame clones and lacks some. Seen here are about 110,000 clones, around 84% observed once, and the top ten hold 22%. The V and J ends lost 4 bases and 2 bases respectively, with 16 bases between them. This CDR3 has 16 amino acids. Germline CDR1 is SGHDT and CDR2 is YYEEEE. The sequenced sample consisted of PBMCs. This sequence originates from a man aged 25-45 years in good health and CMV-seropositive. The rearrangement uses TRBV5-6 and TRBJ2-1, with D unclear. The CDR3 loop is CASSNSPRQTYNEQFF. As DNA, the CDR3 is TGTGCCAGCAGCAATAGCCCGAGGCAGACCTACAATGAGCAGTTCTTC.